This TCR beta chain was captured by sequencing in a study of cytomegalovirus exposure and HLA in healthy donors. As for the study in general: The 95 to 150 validation repertoires and the approximately 690 first-cohort repertoires shared a platform, a later analysis reported. Findings and limits, study-wide: The finding came from a later analysis; first-cohort TCR clusters tended to co-occur in the 110 or so validation repertoires. Despite most TCR sequences being rare, some public TCRs occurred in many donors. High specificity and sensitivity for cytomegalovirus status were reported for the classifier.

The CDR3 is 14 amino acids. The germline V gene has CDR1 LNHNV and CDR2 YYDKDF (reference sequence). Losses at the gene ends were 2 bases for V and 2 bases for J; bases not matched to a gene: 1. Produced via immunoSEQ multiplex PCR; TCRdb's table is partial and in-frame only. The sample lists about 150,000 clones, more than 70% seen once, with approximately 2.2% in the top ten. Details on this clone: Its target is not known.

Specimen: PBMCs. This TCR was recovered from a human donor in good health. The chain joins TRBV15 to TRBJ2-5, with TRBD1 identical over 8 bases. The DNA of the CDR3 is TGTGCCACCAGCAGACGGGACAGGCAAGAGACCCAGTACTTC. Translation: CATSRRDRQETQYF.